This T cell receptor (beta chain) emerged from a study of breast tumors, draining lymph nodes, adjacent tissues. CDR1 and CDR2 from the germline V gene are DFQATT and SNEGSKA (reference sequence). V was pared by 3 bases and J by 10 bases, with 18 bases between. The CDR3 extends over 14 amino acids. The table lists this clonotype with many counts. MiXCR, run by TCRdb on the multiplex PCR reads, gives a single entry per CDR3 protein. The sample shows approximately 130,000 distinct CDR3 sequences, around 24% of them seen only once. Breast cancer patients provided tissue from their axillary draining lymph nodes.

The sequencing input was axillary lymph node tissue. The chain carries TRBV20-1 and TRBJ1-4; TRBD1 might be the D (6 bases). This receptor was identified in a female donor with breast cancer. Some clones in this sample may be carry-over from other donors' samples. For the CDR3, the DNA is TGCAGTGCTAGGGGTTTGGCAGGGGAAGGAAAACTGTTTTTT. Protein product: CSARGLAGEGKLFF.